What follows are 9 T cell receptor beta chains derived from one specimen sequenced in a study of blood T cell repertoires in COVID-19. The method was immunoSEQ multiplex PCR; TCRdb's version includes in-frame clones alone and lacks a portion of them. The data contain more than 85,000 clones, 81% of them singletons. Sequenced: peripheral blood. The receptors come from a man aged 80 or over with active or convalescent COVID-19.

This clone was observed a few times. The chain combines TRBV5-6 with TRBJ2-1; TRBD1 might be the D (6 bases). The germline CDR1 and CDR2 sequences are SGHDT and YYEEEE. V was pared by 5 bases and J by 9 bases, with 9 bases between. The CDR3 is made up of 11 amino acids. CDR3 sequence reads: CASRGQIEQFF. DNA for the CDR3: TGTGCCAGCAGGGGACAAATTGAGCAGTTCTTC. The whole variable domain, remainder taken from reference TRBV5-6 and TRBJ2-1, is DAGVTQSPTHLIKTRGQQVTLRCSPKSGHDTVSWYQQALGQGPQFIFQYYEEEERQRGNFPDRFSGHQFPNYSSELNVNALLLGDSALYLCASRGQIEQFFGPGTRLTVL.

The genes are TRBV28 and TRBJ1-2, with D unresolved. Germline lookup yields CDR1 MDHEN and CDR2 SYDVKM. The CDR3 covers 12 residues. V gave up 4 bases and J gave up 7 bases, with 10 bases separating them. CDR3 DNA sequence: TGTGCCAGCAGTTCCCCCCAGATTGGCTACACCTTC. Its translation: CASSSPQIGYTF.

This rearrangement joins TRBV28 to TRBJ1-5; 7 bases are a match to TRBD1. Germline V lookup: CDR1 MDHEN, CDR2 SYDVKM. After removal of 9 bases from V and 1 base from J, the junction contained 9 bases not matched to a gene. The CDR3 covers 15 residues. The CDR3 nucleotides read TGTGCCAGTGATGGCCAGGGGGTGAGCAATCAGCCCCAGCATTTT. Its translation: CASDGQGVSNQPQHF.

This clone was detected once. This sequence joins TRBV10-2 and TRBJ2-1, with 9 bases lining up with TRBD2. V shed 1 base, J shed 10 bases, and the junction held 8 bases outside the gene matches. Germline CDR1 and CDR2: WSHSY and SAAADI. The CDR3 covers 15 residues. The CDR3 DNA sequence: TGCGCCAGCAGTGAGTTGGAGCGGGGGGTGAGGGAGCAGTTCTTC. It encodes CASSELERGVREQFF.

The rearrangement links TRBV19 to TRBJ1-1; 10 bases agree with TRBD1. The V gene's germline CDR1 is LNHDA and CDR2 SQIVND (reference sequence). V lost 6 bases and J lost 5; bases outside the gene matches: 3. The CDR3 is 13 amino acids. The CDR3 is CASRTGGITEAFF. CDR3 DNA sequence: TGTGCCAGTAGGACAGGGGGCATTACTGAAGCTTTCTTT.

The chain joins TRBV2 to TRBJ2-3; 8 bases are a match to TRBD1. The CDR3 is 16 amino acids. Per germline, CDR1 SNHLY and CDR2 FYNNEI. Germline trimming cut 7 bases from V and 2 bases from J; bases unmatched to any gene: 11. The CDR3 bases are TGTGCCAGCACTGACAGGGGAGCAGGTTTCACAGATACGCAGTATTTT. Translating gives CASTDRGAGFTDTQYF.

V and J are TRBV19 and TRBJ1-1; D remains ambiguous. CDR1 and CDR2 from the germline V gene are LNHDA and SQIVND (reference sequence). CDR3 size: 14 residues. V was shortened by 6 bases and J by 2 bases, with 13 bases between the two germline ends. The DNA for the CDR3 is TGTGCCAGTAGGATGTACTACCTTAACACTGAAGCTTTCTTT. This codes for CASRMYYLNTEAFF.

The chain is built from TRBV15 and TRBJ1-1; weak D call: TRBD1 (6 bases). This CDR3 is built from 14 residues. Germline CDR1 and CDR2: LNHNV and YYDKDF (reference sequence). Trimming pared 5 bases from V and 4 bases from J, leaving 14 bases between. CDR3 region: CATSGKRGSTEAFF. The CDR3 DNA reads as TGTGCCACCAGCGGAAAGAGGGGGAGCACTGAAGCTTTCTTT.

The gene calls are TRBV7-8 and TRBJ2-5, with 12 nucleotides matching TRBD2. Germline CDR1 and CDR2: SGHVS and FQNEAQ. The junction had 2 bases not matched to a gene; V was cut back by 5 bases and J by 1 base. This CDR3 has 15 amino acids. The CDR3 reads CASSGLAGTQETQYF. The DNA for the CDR3 is TGTGCCAGCAGCGGACTAGCGGGGACCCAAGAGACCCAGTACTTC.